This T cell receptor (beta chain) was captured in a study of blood T cells in healthy people across ages (dated by TCRdb to between 2014 and 2017). For the wider study: In model experiments, template switching captured roughly one uniquely barcoded TCR beta cDNA molecule for every two T cells. To avoid experimental bias, donors of different ages were distributed randomly across sequencing lanes. To track age-related changes in TCR beta repertoire diversity, the study relied on deep sequencing normalized with unique cDNA molecular identifiers. Using the same blood draw, the study looked at two additional independent replicas of 1 million unique cDNA reads for two donors, one aged 18 to 29 and the other aged 80 or older. The donors were divided into four age groups: young (average around 17 years), middle-aged (roughly 40), aged (roughly 66) and long-lived (roughly 82).

Overall study outcomes, separate from this receptor: There was a strong correlation between observed TCR beta diversity and the percentage of naive T cells measured by flow cytometry. Estimates of total diversity from one million sequenced T cells were regarded as lower bounds and underestimates. Observed TCR beta diversity per million T cells fell roughly linearly with age, and a significant reduction was already apparent by age around 39. Compared with the aged group, the long-lived group had more naive CD4+ T cells, fewer expanded clones and increased TCR diversity, suggesting age selection. Bulk unsorted PBMC profiling prevented conclusive comparison of naive and antigen-experienced compartments. The CMV infection status of donors was not known, potentially confounding age-related changes in expanded clonotypes.

The donors were some 39 Caucasian individuals from Russia, aged roughly 6 to 100 years, who were systemically healthy. Around 10 milliliters of peripheral blood were drawn from each donor into EDTA-treated Vacutainer tubes. Ficoll-Paque density-gradient centrifugation was used to isolate PBMCs, with at least 6.5 million per sample. Total RNA, at least 6 micrograms per sample, was extracted from PBMCs with Trizol reagent. The percentages of naive CD45RAhigh/CD27high T cells were determined by flow cytometry on a PBMC aliquot from every donor. The library was produced with 5' RACE. TCRdb names Illumina HiSeq 2500 as the instrument used. A second PCR of about 6 to 11 cycles was performed with a sample-barcoded 5' primer and a J-beta primer mix. A template-switch 5' adaptor carrying 12 random nucleotides introduced a unique molecular identifier onto each TCR beta cDNA molecule. At least 2.5 million CDR3-containing paired-end reads were obtained from each sample. First-strand cDNA was synthesized from all RNA with the Mint cDNA synthesis kit, primed by a TRBC-specific oligonucleotide. Following uracil-DNA glycosylase treatment, all cDNA underwent a first 18-cycle PCR with the universal primers M1SS and BC2_uni_R. The original pipeline was this. Normalization of each sample was performed by random selection of 1 million high-quality reads, each carrying a distinct molecular identifier. Instead of being binned into consensus sequences, reads that shared molecular identifiers were thrown out. MiTCR, run with a Q25 quality threshold and the strictest error-elimination algorithm, handled CDR3 identification, clonotype clustering and error correction. A nonparametric unseen species model with Euler transformation was used to estimate lower-bound total TCR beta diversity. Through fastp at Q25 and MiXCR, TCRdb rebuilt clones from the public reads, retaining in-frame beta chains. Merged by CDR3 protein, the rows form single entries marked with the most common genes and DNA. Clone size and V and J calls follow TCRdb, not the original study. This sample comprises about a million distinct CDR3 sequences, around 46% of them detected only once. Clones ranked in the top ten supply around 15% of the sample.

The CDR3 spans 13 residues, from the cysteine through the phenylalanine. The only DNA kept is the CDR3, 39 bases in frame from the first base. After removal of 5 bases from V and 5 bases from J, the junction retains 4 bases not matched to a gene. CDR1 and CDR2 are read off the germline V gene (reference sequence) as PRHDT and FYEKMQ. For this clonotype: Its antigen has not been determined. Base qualities are missing; no much larger clone stands one base away.

The receptor was derived from a man in his thirties or forties in good health. The sequenced sample consisted of blood. Recombination linked TRBV13 to TRBJ2-3, with 7 junctional bases fitting TRBD1. The sequenced DNA is TGTGCCAGCAGCGTGAACAGGGGAGATACGCAGTATTTT. Its protein reads: CASSVNRGDTQYF. When the CDR3 is completed using the reference TRBV13 and TRBJ2-3 genes on either side, the full variable domain is AAGVIQSPRHLIKEKRETATLKCYPIPRHDTVYWYQQGPGQDPQFLISFYEKMQSDKGSIPDRFSAQQFSDYHSELNMSSLELGDSALYFCASSVNRGDTQYFGPGTRLTVL.